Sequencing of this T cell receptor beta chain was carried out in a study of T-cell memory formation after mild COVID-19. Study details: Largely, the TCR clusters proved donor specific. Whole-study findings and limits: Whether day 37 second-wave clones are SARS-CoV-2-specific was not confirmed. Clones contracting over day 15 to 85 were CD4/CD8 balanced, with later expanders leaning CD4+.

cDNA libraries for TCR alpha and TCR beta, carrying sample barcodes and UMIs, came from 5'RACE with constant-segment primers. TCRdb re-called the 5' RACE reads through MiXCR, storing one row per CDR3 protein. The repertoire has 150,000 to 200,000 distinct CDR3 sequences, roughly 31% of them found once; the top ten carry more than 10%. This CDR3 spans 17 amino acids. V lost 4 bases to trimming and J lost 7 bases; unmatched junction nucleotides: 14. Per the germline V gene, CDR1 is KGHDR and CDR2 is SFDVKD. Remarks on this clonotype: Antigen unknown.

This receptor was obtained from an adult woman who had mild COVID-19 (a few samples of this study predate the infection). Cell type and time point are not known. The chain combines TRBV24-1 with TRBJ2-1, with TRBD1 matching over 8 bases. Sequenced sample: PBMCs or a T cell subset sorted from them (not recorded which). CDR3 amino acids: CATSDPLRAGGGNEQFF. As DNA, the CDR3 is TGTGCCACCAGTGACCCGCTGCGGGCAGGGGGCGGAAATGAGCAGTTCTTC.